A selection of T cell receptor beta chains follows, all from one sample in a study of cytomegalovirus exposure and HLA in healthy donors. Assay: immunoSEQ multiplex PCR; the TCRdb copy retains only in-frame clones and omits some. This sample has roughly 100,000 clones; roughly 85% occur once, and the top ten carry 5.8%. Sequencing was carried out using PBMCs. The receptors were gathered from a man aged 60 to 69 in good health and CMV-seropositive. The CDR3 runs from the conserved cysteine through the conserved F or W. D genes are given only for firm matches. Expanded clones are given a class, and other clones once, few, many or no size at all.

CASSVVSGNTGELFF	TGTGCCAGCAGCGTAGTTTCAGGGAACACCGGGGAGCTGTTTTTT	TRBV9	-	-	TRBJ2-2
CASSGTGLTEAFF	TGTGCCAGTAGTGGGACAGGGTTGACTGAAGCTTTCTTT	TRBV19	-	TRBD1	TRBJ1-1
CASSPGQVYEQYF	TGTGCCAGCAGCCCTGGACAGGTCTACGAGCAGTACTTC	TRBV7-2	-	TRBD1	TRBJ2-7
CASSKAGKYEQYF	TGTGCCAGCAGTAAGGCGGGGAAGTACGAGCAGTACTTC	TRBV6-5	-	-	TRBJ2-7
CASSSRTSGAAREQFF	TGTGCCAGCAGCTCTCGGACTAGCGGGGCCGCGCGTGAGCAGTTCTTC	TRBV7-2	-	TRBD2	TRBJ2-1
CSGGEVYGYTF	TGCAGTGGGGGGGAAGTCTATGGCTACACCTTC	TRBV29-1	few	-	TRBJ1-2
CASSPGLAGVETQYF	TGTGCCAGCAGCCCGGGACTAGCGGGGGTCGAGACCCAGTACTTC	TRBV5-4	-	TRBD2	TRBJ2-5
CATRTTTGNQPQHF	TGTGCCACCAGGACGACGACAGGGAATCAGCCCCAGCATTTT	TRBV27	-	TRBD1	TRBJ1-5
CASSLSGLSGANVLTF	TGTGCCAGCAGCTTATCGGGTCTTTCTGGGGCCAACGTCCTGACTTTC	TRBV5-4	-	-	TRBJ2-6
CSVEEVAGSFSGANVLTF	TGCAGCGTTGAAGAGGTAGCGGGGTCCTTCTCTGGGGCCAACGTCCTGACTTTC	TRBV29-1	-	TRBD2	TRBJ2-6
CASSRAGQFLAEAFF	TGTGCCAGCAGCCGAGCCGGACAGTTCTTAGCCGAAGCTTTCTTT	TRBV11-2	once	-	TRBJ1-1
CASSVRQGARETQYF	TGCGCCAGCAGCGTGCGACAGGGGGCCCGAGAGACCCAGTACTTC	TRBV5-1	-	TRBD1	TRBJ2-5
CASSPGGGYEQYF	TGTGCCAGCAGTCCTGGGGGGGGCTACGAGCAGTACTTC	TRBV28	-	TRBD2	TRBJ2-7
CASSWTGGDEQYF	TGTGCCAGTAGTTGGACAGGGGGCGACGAGCAGTACTTC	TRBV19	-	TRBD1	TRBJ2-7
CASSFHRGNSPLHF	TGTGCCAGCAGCTTCCACAGGGGAAATTCACCCCTCCACTTT	TRBV11-2	-	TRBD1	TRBJ1-6
CASSRGGSLAITQYF	TGTGCCAGCAGTCGCGGGGGCAGCCTGGCGATTACGCAGTATTTT	TRBV11-2	-	-	TRBJ2-3
CASSWVDRDAGELFF	TGTGCCAGCAGCTGGGTGGACAGGGACGCCGGGGAGCTGTTTTTT	TRBV5-8	once	TRBD1	TRBJ2-2
CASSRDFSTGELFF	TGTGCCAGCAGCCGGGACTTCTCCACCGGGGAGCTGTTTTTT	TRBV7-2	once	-	TRBJ2-2
CAGSGGTTDTQYF	TGTGCCGGTTCCGGGGGGACCACAGATACGCAGTATTTT	TRBV7-2	-	TRBD2	TRBJ2-3
CASRIWGLAGAGTGELFF	TGTGCCAGCAGAATCTGGGGGCTAGCGGGGGCTGGCACCGGGGAGCTGTTTTTT	TRBV7-2	-	TRBD2	TRBJ2-2
CASSPGVTNEKLFF	TGTGCCAGCAGCCCAGGGGTGACTAATGAAAAACTGTTTTTT	TRBV6-1	-	-	TRBJ1-4
CASSLRQAVSYEQYF	TGTGCCAGCAGCTTGCGACAGGCGGTCTCCTACGAGCAGTACTTC	TRBV5-6	-	-	TRBJ2-7
CASTLRGGDSYGYTF	TGTGCCAGCACCCTAAGGGGGGGAGACAGCTATGGCTACACCTTC	TRBV7-2	-	-	TRBJ1-2
CASSLRDRGDTEAFF	TGCGCCAGCAGCTTGAGGGACCGGGGGGACACTGAAGCTTTCTTT	TRBV5-1	few	-	TRBJ1-1
CASSSQGGSPLHF	TGTGCCAGCAGCTCACAGGGGGGTTCACCCCTCCACTTT	TRBV7-3	-	TRBD1	TRBJ1-6
CASSELQDYEQYF	TGTGCCAGCAGTGAACTACAGGACTACGAGCAGTACTTC	TRBV6-5	-	-	TRBJ2-7
CASSLGGIQETQYF	TGTGCCAGCAGCTTGGGGGGGATACAAGAGACCCAGTACTTC	TRBV4-2	-	TRBD2	TRBJ2-5
CASSLGTGATNEKLFF	TGTGCCAGCAGTTTGGGGACGGGAGCAACTAATGAAAAACTGTTTTTT	TRBV7-6	-	-	TRBJ1-4
CASSIAGVSGYGYTF	TGTGCCAGCAGCATAGCAGGGGTGTCAGGCTATGGCTACACCTTC	TRBV7-2	-	-	TRBJ1-2
CSSSLAEMGGDYGYTF	TGTTCCAGCAGCTTAGCCGAGATGGGGGGGGACTATGGCTACACCTTC	TRBV7-9	-	-	TRBJ1-2
CASSIKAGGRGLFF	TGTGCCAGTAGTATTAAGGCAGGGGGCCGGGGGCTGTTTTTT	TRBV19	-	TRBD1	TRBJ2-2
CSSSLVSGHAYEQYF	TGTTCCAGCAGCTTAGTTTCGGGACATGCTTACGAGCAGTACTTC	TRBV7-9	-	-	TRBJ2-7
CASSLRNTEAFF	TGTGCCAGCAGTTTGAGGAACACTGAAGCTTTCTTT	TRBV28	few	-	TRBJ1-1
CASDITGGSEQFF	TGTGCCAGCGACATCACAGGGGGCAGTGAGCAGTTCTTC	TRBV19	-	TRBD1	TRBJ2-1
CASSDGVAGGLGETQYF	TGCGCCAGCAGTGACGGGGTAGCGGGGGGGCTAGGTGAGACCCAGTACTTC	TRBV10-2	-	TRBD2	TRBJ2-5
CASSGEQGGTDTQYF	TGTGCCAGCAGTGGAGAACAGGGAGGGACAGATACGCAGTATTTT	TRBV6-4	few	-	TRBJ2-3
CASSLGTGGNTEAFF	TGTGCCAGCAGCTTAGGTACCGGAGGGAACACTGAAGCTTTCTTT	TRBV13	-	-	TRBJ1-1
CASSSSGTVREKLFF	TGTGCCAGCAGCTCATCCGGGACAGTACGTGAAAAACTGTTTTTT	TRBV7-2	-	TRBD1	TRBJ1-4
CASSLEQINEKLFF	TGTGCCAGCAGCTTAGAACAGATTAATGAAAAACTGTTTTTT	TRBV7-9	-	-	TRBJ1-4
CASSQDPAGGPHEQFF	TGCGCCAGCAGCCAAGATCCAGCGGGGGGGCCCCATGAGCAGTTCTTC	TRBV4-1	-	TRBD2	TRBJ2-1
CASSYSRTGNEQYF	TGTGCCAGCAGTTACTCGAGGACAGGGAACGAGCAGTACTTC	TRBV6-5	-	TRBD1	TRBJ2-7
CASSVAPGMNTEAFF	TGTGCCAGCAGCGTAGCCCCAGGGATGAACACTGAAGCTTTCTTT	TRBV9	-	-	TRBJ1-1
CASSPPVGAGETQYF	TGTGCCAGCAGCCCCCCGGTGGGGGCTGGTGAGACCCAGTACTTC	TRBV6-1	-	-	TRBJ2-5
CASSPGGQKGELFF	TGTGCCAGCAGTCCAGGGGGACAGAAAGGGGAGCTGTTTTTT	TRBV28	-	TRBD1	TRBJ2-2
CASSVGRNTEAFF	TGTGCCAGCAGCGTGGGCAGAAACACTGAAGCTTTCTTT	TRBV9	once	-	TRBJ1-1
CASRFQTDSSYEQYF	TGTGCCAGCAGATTCCAGACGGACTCCTCCTACGAGCAGTACTTC	TRBV7-8	once	-	TRBJ2-7
CASGFRTTASYEQYF	TGTGCTAGTGGTTTTCGTACGACAGCCTCCTACGAGCAGTACTTC	TRBV12-5	-	-	TRBJ2-7
CASTMRHRANYGYTF	TGTGCCAGTACCATGAGGCACCGGGCTAACTATGGCTACACCTTC	TRBV5-6	-	-	TRBJ1-2
CASGPTSGGAGELFF	TGTGCTAGTGGTCCGACTAGCGGGGGGGCCGGGGAGCTGTTTTTT	TRBV12-5	-	TRBD2	TRBJ2-2
CATSGIPGQGRGPQHF	TGTGCCACCAGCGGGATACCGGGACAGGGAAGAGGGCCCCAGCATTTT	TRBV15	-	TRBD1	TRBJ1-5
CASSPRQGVYSPLHF	TGTGCCAGCAGCCCGAGACAGGGAGTTTATTCACCCCTCCACTTT	TRBV14	-	TRBD1	TRBJ1-6
CASSSSSGGLEETQYF	TGTGCCAGCAGCTCCTCCAGCGGGGGGCTCGAAGAGACCCAGTACTTC	TRBV4-2	-	TRBD2	TRBJ2-5
CASSDQFNQPQHF	TGCGCCAGCAGTGACCAGTTCAATCAGCCCCAGCATTTT	TRBV10-2	-	-	TRBJ1-5
CASSMGQGVQETQYF	TGTGCCAGTAGTATGGGACAGGGTGTACAAGAGACCCAGTACTTC	TRBV19	-	TRBD1	TRBJ2-5
CASSEVAGVSYNEQFF	TGTGCCAGCAGTGAAGTAGCGGGTGTGTCCTACAATGAGCAGTTCTTC	TRBV2	-	TRBD2	TRBJ2-1
CAISWTGDSNQPQHF	TGTGCCATCAGTTGGACAGGGGATAGCAATCAGCCCCAGCATTTT	TRBV10-3	-	TRBD1	TRBJ1-5
CASSLQGADEQFF	TGTGCCAGCTCACTACAGGGGGCCGATGAGCAGTTCTTC	TRBV18	-	TRBD1	TRBJ2-1
CAMGQGNQPQHF	TGTGCCATGGGACAGGGGAATCAGCCCCAGCATTTT	TRBV7-9	-	TRBD1	TRBJ1-5
CASTETWPPSTDTQYF	TGTGCCAGTACCGAGACATGGCCCCCTAGCACAGATACGCAGTATTTT	TRBV19	-	-	TRBJ2-3
CASSSVRGADYGYTF	TGTGCCAGCAGCTCCGTTCGGGGGGCAGACTATGGCTACACCTTC	TRBV11-2	once	-	TRBJ1-2